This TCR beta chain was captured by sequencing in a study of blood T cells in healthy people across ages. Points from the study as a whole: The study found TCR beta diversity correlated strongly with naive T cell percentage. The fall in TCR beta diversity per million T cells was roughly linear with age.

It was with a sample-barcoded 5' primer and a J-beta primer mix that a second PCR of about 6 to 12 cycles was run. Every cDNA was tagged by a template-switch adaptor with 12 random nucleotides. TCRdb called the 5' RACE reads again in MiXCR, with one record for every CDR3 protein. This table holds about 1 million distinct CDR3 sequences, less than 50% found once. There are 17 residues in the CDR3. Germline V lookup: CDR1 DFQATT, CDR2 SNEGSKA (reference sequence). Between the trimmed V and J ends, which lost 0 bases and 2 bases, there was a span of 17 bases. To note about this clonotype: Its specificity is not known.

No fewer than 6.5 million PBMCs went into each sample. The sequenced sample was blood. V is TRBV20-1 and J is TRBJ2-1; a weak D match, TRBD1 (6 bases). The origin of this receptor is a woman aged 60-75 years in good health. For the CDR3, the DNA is TGCAGTGCTAGAGATCTTAGCGTAGGGGGAACCTACAATGAGCAGTTCTTC. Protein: CSARDLSVGGTYNEQFF.